This T cell receptor beta chain came from a study of cytomegalovirus exposure and HLA in healthy donors. 13 Jbeta primers and 60 Vbeta primers were used for the PCR. Profiled with immunoSEQ multiplex PCR; TCRdb holds only in-frame clones, not every one. The sample holds about 200,000 clones, roughly 80% seen once. The CDR3 extends over 15 amino acids. Trimming stripped 3 bases from V and 0 bases from J, with 9 bases between. From germline, CDR1 is MDHEN and CDR2 SYDVKM. The clonotype comes from a middle-aged man in good health and CMV-seropositive. Specimen: PBMCs. The rearrangement uses TRBV28 and TRBJ1-3; D gene ambiguous. CDR3 sequence reads: CASSLVGVSGNTIYF. As DNA, the CDR3 is TGTGCCAGCAGTTTGGTCGGGGTCTCTGGAAACACCATATATTTT. The full variable domain, rest sourced from reference TRBV28 and TRBJ1-3, is DVKVTQSSRYLVKRTGEKVFLECVQDMDHENMFWYRQDPGLGLRLIYFSYDVKMKEKGDIPEGYSVSREKKERFSLILESASTNQTSMYLCASSLVGVSGNTIYFGEGSWLTVV.